The T cell receptor (beta chain) described here comes from a study of T cell clones after liver transplantation (dated by TCRdb to between 2018 and 2020). For context, the study as a whole: The samples were obtained from ITN030ST, a randomized trial that attempted immunosuppression withdrawal within 2 years after liver transplantation. Third party-reactive TCRbeta sequences from pre-transplant MLRs were also identified as an antigen-independent comparator for donor-reactive sequences. Tolerance meant complete immunosuppression withdrawal for at least one year without liver enzymes rising beyond twice the upper limit of normal. The study cohort included 8 liver transplant recipients, of whom 3 were classified as tolerant and 5 as non-tolerant. Donor-reactive T cell clones were identified by TCRbeta sequencing following a pre-transplant mixed lymphocyte reaction and were subsequently tracked in post-transplant blood. Until randomization at 12-24 months post-transplant, subjects were given standard immunosuppression, with no induction therapy. Of the eight recipients, a few were HCV-positive, while the remaining recipients had been transplanted for non-autoimmune, non-viral indications. Blood samples were collected pre-transplant, pre-randomization before withdrawal, and post-randomization after either full withdrawal or failed withdrawal.

Thawed unstimulated PBMCs were stained for CD3, CD4 and CD8 and FACS-sorted into CD3+CD4+ and CD3+CD8+ populations. All 8 studied subjects were randomized to withdrawal of immunosuppression. The Qiagen DNeasy Blood and Tissue Kit was used to isolate genomic DNA. The CDR3 covers 11 residues, taking in both the cysteine and the phenylalanine. The sequence is cut down to CDR3 DNA, 33 bases in frame from base 1. Sequences MDHEN (CDR1) and SYDVKM (CDR2) are obtained from the germline V gene. V sheds 7 bases and J sheds 5 bases, leaving 8 bases between their ends. This clone was observed a single time. Its antigen is not yet known. It has no much larger one-base neighbor in the sample; base qualities were not kept. Frozen genomic DNA underwent high-throughput TCRbeta CDR3 sequencing by immunoSEQ, including PCR amplification, mapping, bias correction and internal controls. In the authors' own workflow: Only productive rearrangements were retained, with each unique TCRbeta sequence defined by its CDR3 nucleotide sequence together with its V and J gene. For a sequence to be called donor-reactive, it needed a frequency of at least 0.01% and at least 5-fold expansion in CFSE-low cells compared with unstimulated pre-transplant cells. To ensure at least 90% detection power, minimum frequency thresholds were set for each subject based on that subject's lowest-template unstimulated sample. Repertoire turnover was measured by Jensen-Shannon divergence between the top 1000 TCRbeta sequences post- and pre-transplant. Two-sided Fisher's exact tests were used to test for changes in how often donor-reactive sequences were detected. This is the immuneACCESS table as TCRdb keeps it, with only in-frame sequences that have V and J called. A part of the clones is gone; compared with another copy, unresolved V genes explain less than half, and the rest is unexplained. V and J calls and clone size are those listed in that table; D and trimming were worked out from the DNA. Here the sample has about 45,000 clones; roughly 86% occur a single time. The biggest ten clones account for less than 2.5% of the sample.

The paper's findings and limits, for the study overall: Because allograft tissue specimens were not available, migration of donor-reactive T cells into the graft, rather than deletion, may have occurred. In 5 of 8 subjects, circulating donor-reactive CD4 TCRbeta sequences decreased significantly after transplant, regardless of tolerance or HCV status. Low numbers of available donor cells limited the measurable donor-reactive repertoire in two subjects. After accounting for repertoire turnover, donor-reactive detection was significantly reduced in 7 of 8 subjects for CD4 and 8 of 8 for CD8. The conclusions were preliminary, being limited by small, heterogeneous patient numbers and by non-standardized post-transplant time points. A greater decline was seen for donor-reactive sequences than for third party-reactive sequences, suggesting partial antigen-specific deletion unrelated to withdrawal success.

This sequence originates from a human patient who received a liver transplant. Because of the transplant, the T cells may be the graft donor's rather than the patient's own. The input for sequencing was CD4+ T cells from blood, taken 24 months after liver transplant. The V and J genes are TRBV28 and TRBJ1-1, with the D gene uncertain. The nucleotides are TGTGCCAGCAACGTAGGAACTGAAGCTTTCTTT. Translation gives CASNVGTEAFF. This CDR3, with the reference TRBV28 and TRBJ1-1 proteins standing in past its ends, gives the full variable domain DVKVTQSSRYLVKRTGEKVFLECVQDMDHENMFWYRQDPGLGLRLIYFSYDVKMKEKGDIPEGYSVSREKKERFSLILESASTNQTSMYLCASNVGTEAFFGQGTRLTVV.